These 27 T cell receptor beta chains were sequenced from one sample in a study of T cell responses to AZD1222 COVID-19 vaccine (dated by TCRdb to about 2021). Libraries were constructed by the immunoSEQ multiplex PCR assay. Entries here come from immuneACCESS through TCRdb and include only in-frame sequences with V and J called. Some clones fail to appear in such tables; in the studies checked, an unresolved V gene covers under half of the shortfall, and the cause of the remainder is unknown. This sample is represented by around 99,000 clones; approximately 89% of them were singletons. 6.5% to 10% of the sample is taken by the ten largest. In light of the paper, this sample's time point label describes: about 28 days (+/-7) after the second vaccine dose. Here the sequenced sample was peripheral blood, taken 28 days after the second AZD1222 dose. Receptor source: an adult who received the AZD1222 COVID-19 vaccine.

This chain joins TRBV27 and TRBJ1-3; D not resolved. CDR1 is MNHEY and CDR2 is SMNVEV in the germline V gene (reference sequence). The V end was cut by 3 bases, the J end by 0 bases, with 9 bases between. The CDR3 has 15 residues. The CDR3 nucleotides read TGTGCCAGCAGTTTCAAGCCTACCTCTGGAAACACCATATATTTT. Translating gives CASSFKPTSGNTIYF.

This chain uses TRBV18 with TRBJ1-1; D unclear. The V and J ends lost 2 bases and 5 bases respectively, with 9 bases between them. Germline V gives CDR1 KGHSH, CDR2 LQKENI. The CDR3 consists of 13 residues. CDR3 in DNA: TGTGCCAGCTCACCAGCGAGGGAAACTGAAGCTTTCTTT. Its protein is CASSPARETEAFF.

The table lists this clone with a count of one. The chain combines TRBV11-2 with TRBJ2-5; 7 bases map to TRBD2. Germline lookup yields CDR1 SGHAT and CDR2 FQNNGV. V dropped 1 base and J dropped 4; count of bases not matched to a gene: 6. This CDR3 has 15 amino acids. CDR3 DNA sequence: TGTGCCAGCAGCTTAGGGATGGTAGCGGGAGAGACCCAGTACTTC. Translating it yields CASSLGMVAGETQYF.

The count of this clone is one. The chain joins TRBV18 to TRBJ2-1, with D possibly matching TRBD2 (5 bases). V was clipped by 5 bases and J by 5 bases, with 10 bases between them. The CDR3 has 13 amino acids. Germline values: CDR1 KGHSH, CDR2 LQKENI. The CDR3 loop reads CASSNRGDNEQFF. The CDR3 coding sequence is TGTGCCAGCTCAAACCGGGGAGACAATGAGCAGTTCTTC.

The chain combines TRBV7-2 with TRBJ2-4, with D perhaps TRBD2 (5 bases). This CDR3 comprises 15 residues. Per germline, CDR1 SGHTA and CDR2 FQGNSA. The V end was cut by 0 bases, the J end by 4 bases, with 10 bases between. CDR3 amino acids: CASSLASALKNIQYF. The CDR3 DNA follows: TGTGCCAGCAGCTTAGCTAGCGCACTTAAAAACATTCAGTACTTC.

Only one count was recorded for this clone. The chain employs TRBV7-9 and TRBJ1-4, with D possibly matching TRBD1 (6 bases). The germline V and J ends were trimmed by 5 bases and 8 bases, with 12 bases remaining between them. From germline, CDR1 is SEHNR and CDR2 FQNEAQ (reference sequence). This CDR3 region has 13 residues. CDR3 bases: TGTGCCAGCAGCCGACAGGTTGGGGAAAAACTGTTTTTT. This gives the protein CASSRQVGEKLFF.

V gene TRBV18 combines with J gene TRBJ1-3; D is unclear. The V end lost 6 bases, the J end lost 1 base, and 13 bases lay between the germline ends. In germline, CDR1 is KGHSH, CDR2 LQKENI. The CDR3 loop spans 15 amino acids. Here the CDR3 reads CASSPKFDSGNTIYF. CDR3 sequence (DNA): TGTGCCAGCTCCCCGAAGTTCGATTCTGGAAACACCATATATTTT.

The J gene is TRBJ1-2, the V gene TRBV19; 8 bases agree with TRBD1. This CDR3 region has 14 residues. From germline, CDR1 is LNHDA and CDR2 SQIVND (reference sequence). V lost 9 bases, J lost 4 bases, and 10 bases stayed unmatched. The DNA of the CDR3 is TGTGCCAGCAAACCGACAGGGGTCGGCTATGGCTACACCTTC. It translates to CASKPTGVGYGYTF.

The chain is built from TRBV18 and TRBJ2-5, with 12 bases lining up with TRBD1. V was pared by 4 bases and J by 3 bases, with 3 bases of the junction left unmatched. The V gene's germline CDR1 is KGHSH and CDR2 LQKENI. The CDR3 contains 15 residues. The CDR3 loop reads CASSRGTGGKETQYF. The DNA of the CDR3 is TGTGCCAGCTCACGAGGGACAGGGGGCAAAGAGACCCAGTACTTC.

CDR3 region: CASSLVGGQLGEKLFF. CDR3 nucleotide sequence: TGTGCCAGCAGCTTAGTCGGGGGGCAATTGGGTGAAAAACTGTTTTTT. This chain joins TRBV11-2 and TRBJ1-4; perhaps TRBD1 as D (6 bases). In germline, CDR1 is SGHAT, CDR2 FQNNGV. The CDR3 runs 16 residues. V gave up 1 base and J gave up 7 bases, with 16 bases separating them.

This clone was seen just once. The CDR3 DNA reads as TGTGCCAGCAGCCTCGGGACACCTAGCACAGATACGCAGTATTTT. Encoded protein: CASSLGTPSTDTQYF. The chain links TRBV11-2 to TRBJ2-3, with D maybe TRBD1 (6 bases). V gave up 5 bases and J gave up 0 bases, with 12 bases separating them. The CDR3 length is 15 residues. Germline V CDR1 and CDR2: SGHAT, FQNNGV. Filled out from reference TRBV11-2 and TRBJ2-3, the complete variable domain reads EAGVAQSPRYKIIEKRQSVAFWCNPISGHATLYWYQQILGQGPKLLIQFQNNGVVDDSQLPKDRFSAERLKGVDSTLKIQPAKLEDSAVYLCASSLGTPSTDTQYFGPGTRLTVL.

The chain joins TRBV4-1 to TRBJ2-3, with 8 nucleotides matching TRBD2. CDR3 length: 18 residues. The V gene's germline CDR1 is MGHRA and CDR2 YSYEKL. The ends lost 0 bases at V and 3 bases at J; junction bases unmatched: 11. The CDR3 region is CASSQDYSSGLRTDTQYF. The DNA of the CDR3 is TGCGCCAGCAGCCAAGATTATTCTAGCGGGTTACGGACAGATACGCAGTATTTT.

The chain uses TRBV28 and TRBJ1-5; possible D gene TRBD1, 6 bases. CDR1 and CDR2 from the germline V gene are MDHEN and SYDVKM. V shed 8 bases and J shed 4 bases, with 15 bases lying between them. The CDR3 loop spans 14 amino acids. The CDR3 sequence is CASGSWDKNQPQHF. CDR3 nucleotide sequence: TGTGCCAGCGGTTCATGGGACAAAAATCAGCCCCAGCATTTT.

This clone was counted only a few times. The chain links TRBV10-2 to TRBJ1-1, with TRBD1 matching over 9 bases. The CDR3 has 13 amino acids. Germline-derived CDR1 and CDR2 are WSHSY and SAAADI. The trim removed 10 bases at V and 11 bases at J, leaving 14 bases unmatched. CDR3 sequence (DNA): TGCGCCACAAGACTGACAGGGGGAAGTTGGGCTTTCTTT. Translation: CATRLTGGSWAFF.

CDR3 residues: CASSEWRTENYGYTF. The DNA for the CDR3 is TGCGCCAGCAGTGAGTGGAGGACAGAAAACTATGGCTACACCTTC. This chain connects TRBV10-2 to TRBJ1-2; D perhaps matches TRBD1 (6 bases). This CDR3 is built from 15 residues. Germline V gene lookup returns CDR1 WSHSY and CDR2 SAAADI. Trimming removed 1 base at V and 2 bases at J, with 11 bases between.

The chain's CDR3 is CASSQDQWTSGGHSYNEQFF. For the CDR3, the DNA is TGTGCCAGCAGCCAAGATCAATGGACTAGCGGGGGCCACTCCTACAATGAGCAGTTCTTC. J is TRBJ2-1 and V is TRBV14, with 13 bases matching TRBD2. This CDR3 contains 20 residues. V lost 0 bases, J lost 0 bases, and 8 bases stayed unmatched. Germline values: CDR1 SGHDN, CDR2 FVKESK.

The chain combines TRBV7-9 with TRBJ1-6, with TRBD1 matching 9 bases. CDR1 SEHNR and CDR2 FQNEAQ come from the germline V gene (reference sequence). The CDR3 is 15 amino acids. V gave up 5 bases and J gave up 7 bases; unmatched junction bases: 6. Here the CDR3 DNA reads TGTGCCAGCAGCCCTGGGACAGGGATGAATTCACCCCTCCACTTT. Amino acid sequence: CASSPGTGMNSPLHF.

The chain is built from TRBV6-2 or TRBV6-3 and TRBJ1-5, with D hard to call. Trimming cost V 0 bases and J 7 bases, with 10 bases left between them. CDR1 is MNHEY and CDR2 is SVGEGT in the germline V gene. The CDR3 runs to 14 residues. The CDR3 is CASSYSIGEQPQHF. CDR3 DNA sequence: TGTGCCAGCAGTTACTCGATCGGGGAGCAGCCCCAGCATTTT.

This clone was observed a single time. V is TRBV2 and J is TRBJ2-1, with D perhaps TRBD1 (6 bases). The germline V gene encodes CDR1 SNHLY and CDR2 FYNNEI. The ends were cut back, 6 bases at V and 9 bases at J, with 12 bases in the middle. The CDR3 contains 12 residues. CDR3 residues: CASSAQGVEQFF. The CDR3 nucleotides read TGTGCCAGCAGCGCACAGGGCGTTGAGCAGTTCTTC.

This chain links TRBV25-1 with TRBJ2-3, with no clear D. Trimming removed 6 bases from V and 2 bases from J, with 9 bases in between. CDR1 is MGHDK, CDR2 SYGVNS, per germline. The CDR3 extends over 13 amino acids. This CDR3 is CASRTVNTDTQYF. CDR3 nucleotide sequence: TGTGCCAGCAGGACGGTAAACACAGATACGCAGTATTTT.

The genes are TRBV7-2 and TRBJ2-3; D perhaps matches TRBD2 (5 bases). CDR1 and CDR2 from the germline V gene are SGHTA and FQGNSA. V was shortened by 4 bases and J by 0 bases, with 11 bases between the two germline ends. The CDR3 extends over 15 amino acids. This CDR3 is CASSSQGGSTDTQYF. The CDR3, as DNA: TGTGCCAGCAGCTCTCAAGGAGGAAGCACAGATACGCAGTATTTT.

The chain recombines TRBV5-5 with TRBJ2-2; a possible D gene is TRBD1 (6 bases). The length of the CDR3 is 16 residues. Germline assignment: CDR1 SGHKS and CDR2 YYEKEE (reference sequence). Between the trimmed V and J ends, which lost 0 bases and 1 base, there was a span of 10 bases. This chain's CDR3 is CASSLGQGLNTGELFF. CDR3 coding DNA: TGTGCCAGCAGCTTGGGCCAGGGGTTGAACACCGGGGAGCTGTTTTTT.

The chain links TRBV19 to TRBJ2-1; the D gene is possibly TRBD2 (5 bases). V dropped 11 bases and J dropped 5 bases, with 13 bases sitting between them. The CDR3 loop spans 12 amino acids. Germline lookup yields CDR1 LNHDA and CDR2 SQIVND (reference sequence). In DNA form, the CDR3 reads TGTGCCGCGGAGGACTTGAACAATGAGCAGTTCTTC. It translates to CAAEDLNNEQFF.

In DNA form, the CDR3 reads TGTGCCAGCAGCGTAATGGTAGGCTATGGCTACACCTTC. Translation: CASSVMVGYGYTF. V usage is TRBV9 and J usage is TRBJ1-2; D is unclear. The V end was cut by 1 base, the J end by 4 bases, with 8 bases between. The CDR3 runs to 13 residues. CDR1 and CDR2 from the germline V gene are SGDLS and YYNGEE.

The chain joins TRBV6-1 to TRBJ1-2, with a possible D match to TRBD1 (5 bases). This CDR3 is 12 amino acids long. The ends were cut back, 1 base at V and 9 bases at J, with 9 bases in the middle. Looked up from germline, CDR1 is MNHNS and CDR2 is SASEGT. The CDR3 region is CASSEGRQSYTF. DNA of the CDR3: TGTGCCAGCAGTGAAGGTCGACAGAGCTACACCTTC.

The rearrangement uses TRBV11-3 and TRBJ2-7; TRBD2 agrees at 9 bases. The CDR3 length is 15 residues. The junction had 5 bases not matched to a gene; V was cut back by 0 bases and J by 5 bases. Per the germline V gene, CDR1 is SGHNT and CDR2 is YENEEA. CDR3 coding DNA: TGTGCCAGCAGCTTAGAATCTAGCGGGAACCACGAGCAGTACTTC. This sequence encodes CASSLESSGNHEQYF.

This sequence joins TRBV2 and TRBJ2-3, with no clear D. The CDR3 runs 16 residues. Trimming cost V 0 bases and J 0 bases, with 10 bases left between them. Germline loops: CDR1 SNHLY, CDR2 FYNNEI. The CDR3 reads CASSEAPSTSTDTQYF. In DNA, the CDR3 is TGTGCCAGCAGTGAAGCGCCCAGCACTAGCACAGATACGCAGTATTTT.